The 8 T cell receptor beta chains below come from one sample, sequenced in a study of cytomegalovirus exposure and HLA in healthy donors. The PCR ran on 60 Vbeta and 13 Jbeta primers. TCRdb's table, derived via immunoSEQ multiplex PCR, lists solely in-frame clones and lacks some. The listing contains about 210,000 clones. Sequencing was done on a sample of PBMCs. The source of these receptors is a woman under 40 in good health and CMV-seropositive.

CDR3 loop: CASSPTSYGLAGSYNEQFF. The CDR3 DNA sequence: TGTGCCAGCAGCCCGACGTCTTATGGACTAGCGGGCTCCTACAATGAGCAGTTCTTC. This sequence joins TRBV7-2 and TRBJ2-1, with TRBD2 matching 11 bases. The V gene's germline CDR1 is SGHTA and CDR2 FQGNSA. This CDR3 comprises 19 residues. V lost 5 bases and J lost 0; bases outside the gene matches: 12.

This sequence joins TRBV27 and TRBJ1-1; tentative D call: TRBD1 (6 bases). The CDR3 loop spans 15 amino acids. The ends were cut back, 4 bases at V and 1 base at J, with 13 bases in the middle. In germline, CDR1 is MNHEY, CDR2 SMNVEV (reference sequence). This CDR3 is CASSYTGRRNTEAFF. Written as DNA, the CDR3 is TGTGCCAGCAGTTATACAGGGCGCAGGAACACTGAAGCTTTCTTT.

The gene calls are TRBV4-3 and TRBJ1-3; D possibly corresponds to TRBD1 (5 bases). The CDR3 length is 14 residues. Germline values: CDR1 LGHNA, CDR2 YSLEER. V was cut by 4 bases and J by 1 base, with 8 bases left in between. CDR3: CASSLRVSGNTIYF. CDR3 nucleotide sequence: TGCGCCAGCAGCCTCAGGGTTTCTGGAAACACCATATATTTT.

CDR3 protein: CASSLSVNNIQYF. As DNA, the CDR3 is TGTGCCAGCAGTCTTAGCGTCAACAACATTCAGTACTTC. This sequence joins TRBV2 and TRBJ2-4; D is perhaps TRBD2 (5 bases). Germline CDR1 is SNHLY and CDR2 is FYNNEI. This CDR3 is 13 amino acids long. V shed 5 bases and J shed 7 bases, with 12 bases lying between them.

The chain has TRBV27 and TRBJ2-7; 7 bases align to TRBD1. Germline values: CDR1 MNHEY, CDR2 SMNVEV (reference sequence). This CDR3 is built from 15 residues. V was clipped by 5 bases and J by 0 bases; unmatched bases: 7. The CDR3 region has the DNA TGTGCCAGCAGTCGCCGACAGGGCATCTCCTACGAGCAGTACTTC. It yields the protein CASSRRQGISYEQYF.

This chain links TRBV30 with TRBJ2-5; the match to TRBD2 covers 10 bases. After removal of 0 bases from V and 4 bases from J, the junction contained 5 bases not matched to a gene. Germline CDR1 GTSNPN, CDR2 SVGIG (reference sequence). The CDR3 contains 15 residues. CDR3 in amino acids: CAWSVGSGRAETQYF. CDR3 DNA: TGTGCCTGGAGTGTAGGGAGCGGGAGGGCAGAGACCCAGTACTTC.

V usage is TRBV5-5 and J usage is TRBJ2-1, with 9 bases lining up with TRBD2. CDR1 is SGHKS and CDR2 is YYEKEE in the germline V gene (reference sequence). J lost 3 bases, V lost 1 base, and 5 bases had no gene match. The CDR3 has 16 amino acids. This CDR3 is CASSLKASGDYNEQFF. The CDR3 DNA follows: TGTGCCAGCAGCTTGAAGGCTAGCGGGGACTACAATGAGCAGTTCTTC.

The chain joins TRBV10-3 to TRBJ2-7; D possibly corresponds to TRBD1 (5 bases). Per germline, CDR1 ENHRY and CDR2 SYGVKD. The V gene lost 6 bases and the J gene lost 2 bases, with 14 bases spanning the gap. This CDR3 is 14 amino acids long. CDR3 sequence reads: CAISSKTGTYEQYF. CDR3 sequence (DNA): TGTGCCATCAGCTCGAAAACAGGAACCTACGAGCAGTACTTC.